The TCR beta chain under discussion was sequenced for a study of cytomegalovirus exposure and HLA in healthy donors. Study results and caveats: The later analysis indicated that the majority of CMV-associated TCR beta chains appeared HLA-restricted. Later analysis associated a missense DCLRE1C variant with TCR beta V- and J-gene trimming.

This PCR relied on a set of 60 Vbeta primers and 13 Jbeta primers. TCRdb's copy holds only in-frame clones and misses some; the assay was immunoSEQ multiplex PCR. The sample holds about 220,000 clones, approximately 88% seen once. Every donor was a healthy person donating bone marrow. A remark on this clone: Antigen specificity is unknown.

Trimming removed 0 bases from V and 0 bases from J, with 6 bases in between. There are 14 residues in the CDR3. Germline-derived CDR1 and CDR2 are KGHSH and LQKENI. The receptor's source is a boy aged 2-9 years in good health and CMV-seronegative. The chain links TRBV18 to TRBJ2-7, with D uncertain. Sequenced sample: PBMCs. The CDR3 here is CASSPPLSSYEQYF. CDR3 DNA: TGTGCCAGCTCACCACCGCTCAGCTCCTACGAGCAGTACTTC.